This T cell receptor beta chain was obtained from a study of blood T cells in healthy people across ages. Then a second PCR, running roughly 7 to 11 cycles, was carried out with a sample-barcoded 5' primer and a J-beta primer mix. CDR3-containing paired-end reads numbered at least 2.5 million in each sample. TCRdb processed the 5' RACE reads anew with MiXCR; each CDR3 protein has one entry. The sample lists approximately 790,000 distinct CDR3 sequences; 55% to 65% were seen once. Study-wide points: Naive CD4+ cells and diversity were both higher in long-lived donors than in aged donors. With unsorted PBMCs, a conclusive comparison of naive versus antigen-experienced cells was not possible.

Drawn from each donor were approximately 9.5 milliliters of peripheral blood. From germline, CDR1 is LGHNA and CDR2 YSLEER. CDR3 length: 14 amino acids. J gave up 4 bases and V 1 base, and 3 bases lay outside the gene matches. To note about this clonotype: Its antigen is as yet unknown.

This TCR derives from a man aged 25 to 40 in good health. V is TRBV4-3 and J is TRBJ2-7, with TRBD1 identical over 8 bases. Sequencing used blood. CDR3 sequence (DNA): TGCGCCAGCAGCCAAGCAGGGGGCTTTTACGAGCAGTACTTC. Its protein product is CASSQAGGFYEQYF.